What follows are 9 T cell receptor beta chains derived from one specimen sequenced in a study of blood T cell repertoires in COVID-19. Generated by immunoSEQ multiplex PCR, the TCRdb table keeps only in-frame clones and is missing some. Altogether almost 200,000 clones are present, 85% to 90% being singletons, with the ten largest covering 0.65% to 0.95%. Specimen: peripheral blood. All receptors come from a woman aged 70-85 years with acute or convalescent COVID-19.

The chain carries TRBV28 and TRBJ1-1, with D maybe TRBD1 (6 bases). Germline V gene lookup returns CDR1 MDHEN and CDR2 SYDVKM. V was clipped by 2 bases and J by 1 base, with 11 bases between them. CDR3 length equals 15 residues. The CDR3 region is CASSLPGQPNTEAFF. The CDR3 nucleotides read TGTGCCAGCAGTTTACCGGGACAACCGAACACTGAAGCTTTCTTT.

The V call is TRBV6-5, the J call TRBJ2-3, with TRBD2 matching 7 bases. The length of the CDR3 is 14 residues. V trimming: 4 bases; J trimming: 4 bases; junction bases outside the gene matches: 5. CDR1 and CDR2 (germline): MNHEY, SVGAGI. CDR3 DNA sequence: TGTGCCAGCAGTTCGGGGGGACGGCCAGATACGCAGTATTTT. This gives the protein CASSSGGRPDTQYF.

The chain couples TRBV25-1 to TRBJ2-3, with 7 bases matching TRBD2. The CDR3 runs 14 residues. Germline CDR1 reads MGHDK; CDR2 reads SYGVNS. V gave up 5 bases and J gave up 2 bases; unmatched junction bases: 4. The CDR3 region is CASSTGLPTDTQYF. CDR3 DNA: TGTGCCAGCAGTACGGGACTACCCACAGATACGCAGTATTTT.

In nucleotides, the CDR3 is TGTGCCAGCAGCGTAGGACAGGTTAATGAAAAACTGTTTTTT. Its protein product is CASSVGQVNEKLFF. This sequence joins TRBV7-9 and TRBJ1-4, with 7 nucleotides matching TRBD1. Looked up from germline, CDR1 is SEHNR and CDR2 is FQNEAQ (reference sequence). CDR3 length equals 14 residues. V shed 5 bases, J shed 4 bases, and the junction held 4 bases outside the gene matches.

The chain carries TRBV5-1 and TRBJ1-6, with D possibly matching TRBD1 (5 bases). V lost 0 bases and J lost 9, with 13 bases in between. The CDR3 consists of 15 residues. Germline CDR1 reads SGHRS; CDR2 reads YFSETQ. CDR3 sequence: CASSLVPGWISPLHF. The CDR3 nucleotides are TGCGCCAGCAGCTTGGTTCCAGGGTGGATTTCACCCCTCCACTTT. The entire variable domain, with the rest obtained from reference TRBV5-1 and TRBJ1-6, is as follows: KAGVTQTPRYLIKTRGQQVTLSCSPISGHRSVSWYQQTPGQGLQFLFEYFSETQRNKGNFPGRFSGRQFSNSRSEMNVSTLELGDSALYLCASSLVPGWISPLHFGNGTRLTVT.

This sequence joins TRBV5-4 and TRBJ2-7, with 7 positions matching TRBD1. The V gene's germline CDR1 is SGHNT and CDR2 YYREEE (reference sequence). V lost 0 bases to trimming and J lost 2 bases; unmatched junction nucleotides: 2. The CDR3 contains 14 residues. The DNA of the CDR3 is TGTGCCAGCAGCTTGGACAGGGGTGCCTACGAGCAGTACTTC. Protein: CASSLDRGAYEQYF.

This rearrangement joins TRBV14 to TRBJ1-4; 8 bases map to TRBD1. This CDR3 is built from 18 residues. The V gene end was trimmed by 3 bases and the J gene end by 7 bases; junction bases not matched to a gene: 16. CDR1 is SGHDN and CDR2 is FVKESK in the germline V gene. The CDR3 DNA sequence: TGTGCCAGCAGCCAGATGTGGACAGGGCTTTCGTTTCGTGAAAAACTGTTTTTT. Translation gives CASSQMWTGLSFREKLFF.

This rearrangement joins TRBV7-2 to TRBJ2-1, with a tentative D call TRBD2 (6 bases). The CDR3 loop spans 15 amino acids. Germline V gene lookup returns CDR1 SGHTA and CDR2 FQGNSA. With 5 bases removed from V and 5 bases from J, the gap between germline ends came to 16 bases. This CDR3 is CASSLRRGENNEQFF. DNA for the CDR3: TGTGCCAGCAGCCTCCGGAGGGGAGAGAACAATGAGCAGTTCTTC.

This rearrangement joins TRBV9 to TRBJ2-1; 7 bases align to TRBD2. The CDR3 sequence is 16 residues long. Germline V gene data show CDR1 as SGDLS and CDR2 as YYNGEE. The V gene end was trimmed by 3 bases and the J gene end by 5 bases; junction bases not matched to a gene: 11. CDR3 residues: CASSDPGSAGDNEQFF. The CDR3 DNA reads TGTGCCAGCAGCGACCCCGGGTCGGCGGGAGACAATGAGCAGTTCTTC.